This entry is about one T cell receptor (beta chain). Its specificity is unknown. The record originates from a study of cytomegalovirus exposure and HLA in healthy donors. Study conclusions and caveats: Sequences of the TCR beta chain were said to predict the HLA-A and HLA-B alleles of most subjects accurately.

Researchers ran the PCR with 60 Vbeta and 13 Jbeta primers. TCRdb keeps only in-frame clones here, not all; method: immunoSEQ multiplex PCR. In the table there are some 180,000 clones, approximately 85% of which are singletons. This clonotype was obtained from a woman aged 45-65 years in good health and CMV-seronegative. The sequenced material came from PBMCs.

The CDR3 region has the DNA TGTGCCAGCAGTTTAACTTACAGCTCCTACGAGCAGTACTTC. Translated: CASSLTYSSYEQYF. V and J are TRBV27 and TRBJ2-7; D unresolved. Germline V gene sequence: CDR1 MNHEY, CDR2 SMNVEV (reference sequence). The CDR3 totals 14 residues. V was trimmed by 2 bases and J by 0 bases, leaving 8 bases between them.